The clone carrying this T cell receptor beta chain is termed medium-sized (0.01 to 0.1%). The antigen remains undetermined. Each library started from about 14 ng of total RNA using the QIAseq Immune Repertoire TCR panel. A single record per CDR3 protein comes from TCRdb applying MiXCR to the reads. This sample has several hundred distinct CDR3 sequences; more than 9% occur once, and the top ten carry around 52%. Sorting of live CD3+CD8+TCRalphabeta+ cells by PD-1 and/or TIGIT gave four subsets. The sample is drawn from a study of circulating CD8 cells and anti-PD-1 response in melanoma. Findings and limits, study-wide: Patients included both untreated and previously treated individuals. Peptide assays on expanded sorted subsets replaced tumor-based reactivity testing. At M1, fewer than 8% of TRB clonotypes appeared in multiple subsets.

The material sequenced was CD8+ T cells from PBMCs, taken at baseline or after one month of anti-PD-1 therapy (not recorded which). The TCR comes from a human donor with melanoma.

CDR3 in amino acids: CASSRGSGSTDTQYF. In DNA form, the CDR3 reads TGTGCCAGCAGCCGAGGATCGGGCTCCACAGATACGCAGTATTTT. This chain connects TRBV11-2 to TRBJ2-3, with D uncertain. This CDR3 is 15 amino acids long. Trimming shortened V by 5 bases and J by 2 bases, and 14 bases separated the two germline ends. Germline CDR1 SGHAT, CDR2 FQNNGV. Complete variable domain (other parts from reference TRBV11-2 and TRBJ2-3): EAGVAQSPRYKIIEKRQSVAFWCNPISGHATLYWYQQILGQGPKLLIQFQNNGVVDDSQLPKDRFSAERLKGVDSTLKIQPAKLEDSAVYLCASSRGSGSTDTQYFGPGTRLTVL.